The 18 T cell receptor beta chains below were found in one sample sequenced in a study of shared clonotypes between healthy human individuals. Assay used: immunoSEQ multiplex PCR; TCRdb lists only in-frame clones, some missing. Of about a million clones detected, roughly 80% appear once; the ten largest clones hold roughly 0.83%. Sequenced: memory CD4+ T cells from PBMCs. Subset of the sample: CD45RA-negative fraction. The receptors were sampled from a man aged 18 to 29 in good health. Some clones in this sample may be carry-over from other donors' samples.

The CDR3 loop reads CASSRSTSGRAYETQYF. DNA for the CDR3: TGCGCCAGCAGCAGATCTACTAGCGGGAGGGCGTATGAGACCCAGTACTTC. The rearrangement joins TRBV5-1 to TRBJ2-5; TRBD2 agrees at 13 bases. Losses at the gene ends were 4 bases for V and 5 bases for J; bases not matched to a gene: 11. Germline assignment: CDR1 SGHRS and CDR2 YFSETQ. This CDR3 contains 17 residues.

The V and J genes are TRBV7-8 and TRBJ1-1, with D unresolved. Per germline, CDR1 SGHVS and CDR2 FQNEAQ. Trimming removed 1 base at V and 2 bases at J, with 11 bases between. The CDR3 is made up of 15 amino acids. The CDR3 DNA follows: TGTGCCAGCAGCTTAGACGGGAGACCCAACACTGAAGCTTTCTTT. This sequence encodes CASSLDGRPNTEAFF.

The chain combines TRBV2 with TRBJ2-3; D not certain. Between the trimmed V and J ends, which lost 7 bases and 3 bases, there was a span of 14 bases. Germline assignment: CDR1 SNHLY and CDR2 FYNNEI. The length of the CDR3 is 14 residues. The DNA of the CDR3 is TGTGCCAGCACCGCGCGCCTCGAGACAGATACGCAGTATTTT. It is translated as CASTARLETDTQYF.

This chain links TRBV9 with TRBJ1-2; D is ambiguous. The germline V and J ends were trimmed by 3 bases and 1 base, with 7 bases remaining between them. The CDR3 extends over 13 amino acids. Germline CDR1 reads SGDLS; CDR2 reads YYNGEE. The CDR3 protein is CASSADINYGYTF. In DNA form, the CDR3 reads TGTGCCAGCAGCGCTGACATTAACTATGGCTACACCTTC.

V and J are TRBV28 and TRBJ1-2; the D gene is possibly TRBD1 (6 bases). The germline V gene has CDR1 MDHEN and CDR2 SYDVKM. The CDR3 is 12 residues long. V was shortened by 6 bases and J by 8 bases, with 13 bases between the two germline ends. The CDR3 here is CASRNRDRGYTF. The DNA of the CDR3 is TGTGCCAGCAGGAACAGGGACCGAGGCTACACCTTC.

CDR3 bases: TGTGCCAGCAGCGTAGAGGGACTACCGTGGAATGAGCAGTTCTTC. Its protein product is CASSVEGLPWNEQFF. V gene TRBV9 combines with J gene TRBJ2-1; 7 nucleotides line up with TRBD2. V was clipped by 0 bases and J by 7 bases; unmatched bases: 7. The CDR3 is 15 amino acids. The germline V gene has CDR1 SGDLS and CDR2 YYNGEE.

This chain uses TRBV25-1 with TRBJ2-7; no firm D call. The CDR3 length is 15 residues. Deletions cut 3 bases from V and 2 bases from J, with 14 bases between. Per the germline V gene, CDR1 is MGHDK and CDR2 is SYGVNS. As DNA, the CDR3 is TGTGCCAGCAGTGATCCGAGGAGTACCCCCTACGAGCAGTACTTC. Translation: CASSDPRSTPYEQYF.

The V call is TRBV6-1, the J call TRBJ2-3; possibly TRBD1 or TRBD2 for D (6 bases each). This CDR3 has 15 amino acids. V lost 6 bases and J 0 bases, leaving 13 bases between the germline ends. In germline, CDR1 is MNHNS, CDR2 SASEGT. The CDR3 coding sequence is TGTGCCAGCAGAGGTTGGGGGGCTAGCACAGATACGCAGTATTTT. Protein sequence: CASRGWGASTDTQYF.

A remark on this clone: The same CDR3 arises from other DNA sequences in this sample as well. The chain combines TRBV5-1 with TRBJ2-5; the D gene could be TRBD1 or TRBD2 (5 bases each). The CDR3 sequence is 13 residues long. Germline V gene sequence: CDR1 SGHRS, CDR2 YFSETQ. Trimming cost V 3 bases and J 5 bases, with 11 bases left between them. The CDR3 DNA reads TGCGCCAGCAGCTCCCAGGGAGAGGAGACCCAGTACTTC. Residues: CASSSQGEETQYF. The complete variable domain, with remaining parts taken from reference TRBV5-1 and TRBJ2-5, reads KAGVTQTPRYLIKTRGQQVTLSCSPISGHRSVSWYQQTPGQGLQFLFEYFSETQRNKGNFPGRFSGRQFSNSRSEMNVSTLELGDSALYLCASSSQGEETQYFGPGTRLLVL.

This clone was picked up one time. The V call is TRBV11-2, the J call TRBJ2-3; 10 bases line up with TRBD2. Germline lookup yields CDR1 SGHAT and CDR2 FQNNGV. Losses at the gene ends were 3 bases for V and 6 bases for J; bases not matched to a gene: 15. The CDR3 length is 18 residues. CDR3 sequence reads: CASSFNFLSGRALDTQYF. CDR3 nucleotides: TGTGCCAGCAGCTTCAACTTTCTAAGCGGGAGGGCCCTGGATACGCAGTATTTT.

This clone was detected once. The rearrangement links TRBV11-2 to TRBJ2-1; 10 nucleotides match TRBD2. Germline V gives CDR1 SGHAT, CDR2 FQNNGV. Losses at the gene ends were 5 bases for V and 1 base for J; bases not matched to a gene: 5. This CDR3 spans 16 amino acids. DNA for the CDR3: TGTGCCAGCAGCCCCGGACTAGCGGTTTCCTACAATGAGCAGTTCTTC. Encoded protein: CASSPGLAVSYNEQFF.

The rearrangement links TRBV21-1 to TRBJ1-1. TRBV21-1 is a documented pseudogene. The CDR3 has 15 residues. Here the CDR3 reads CASSKPGPKNTEAFF. The DNA of the CDR3 is TGTGCCAGCAGCAAACCAGGACCAAAGAACACTGAAGCTTTCTTT.

The chain couples TRBV1 to TRBJ2-7; TRBD2 reflects the table's D call only, with no check against the DNA. TRBV1 is flagged as a pseudogene. The CDR3 length is 19 residues. CDR3 protein: CTSSLISGGTSGRTDEQYF. As DNA, the CDR3 is TGCACCAGCAGCCTGATCTCGGGCGGGACTAGCGGGAGAACGGACGAGCAGTACTTC.

The genes are TRBV28 and TRBJ2-3, with D unclear. The V gene's germline CDR1 is MDHEN and CDR2 SYDVKM. Deletions cut 7 bases from V and 2 bases from J, with 13 bases between. The length of the CDR3 is 14 residues. The CDR3 spells CASKGTRITDTQYF. CDR3 coding DNA: TGTGCCAGCAAGGGTACCAGAATCACAGATACGCAGTATTTT. The full variable domain, its missing parts supplied by reference TRBV28 and TRBJ2-3, is DVKVTQSSRYLVKRTGEKVFLECVQDMDHENMFWYRQDPGLGLRLIYFSYDVKMKEKGDIPEGYSVSREKKERFSLILESASTNQTSMYLCASKGTRITDTQYFGPGTRLTVL.

V gene TRBV6-1 combines with J gene TRBJ2-3; D is perhaps TRBD1 (5 bases). V was trimmed by 4 bases and J by 5 bases, leaving 7 bases between them. CDR1 is MNHNS, CDR2 SASEGT, per germline. This CDR3 is 12 amino acids long. As DNA, the CDR3 is TGTGCCAGCAGTGCACAGGAAGATACGCAGTATTTT. Amino acid sequence: CASSAQEDTQYF.

This chain uses TRBV6-1 with TRBJ2-7; D gene uncertain. CDR3 length equals 12 residues. Looked up from germline, CDR1 is MNHNS and CDR2 is SASEGT. V lost 6 bases to trimming and J lost 2 bases, with 8 bases between them. CDR3 in DNA: TGTGCCAGCAGGTCTGGAGCCTACGAGCAGTACTTC. Residues: CASRSGAYEQYF.

The chain uses TRBV19 and TRBJ1-5, with D maybe TRBD1 (6 bases). V was cut by 5 bases and J by 0 bases, with 17 bases left in between. The CDR3 extends over 17 amino acids. Per the germline V gene, CDR1 is LNHDA and CDR2 is SQIVND (reference sequence). CDR3 in amino acids: CASSGYRDAYSNQPQHF. DNA for the CDR3: TGTGCCAGTAGTGGATACAGGGATGCTTATAGCAATCAGCCCCAGCATTTT.

V gene TRBV6-6 combines with J gene TRBJ1-5; tentatively, D is TRBD1 (5 bases). The germline V and J ends were trimmed by 2 bases and 4 bases, with 15 bases remaining between them. CDR3 size: 16 residues. Germline V gene data show CDR1 as MNHNY and CDR2 as SVGAGI (reference sequence). CDR3 bases: TGTGCCAGCAGTTACGGGGTGAGAAGGGGTAATCAGCCCCAGCATTTT. Its protein product is CASSYGVRRGNQPQHF.